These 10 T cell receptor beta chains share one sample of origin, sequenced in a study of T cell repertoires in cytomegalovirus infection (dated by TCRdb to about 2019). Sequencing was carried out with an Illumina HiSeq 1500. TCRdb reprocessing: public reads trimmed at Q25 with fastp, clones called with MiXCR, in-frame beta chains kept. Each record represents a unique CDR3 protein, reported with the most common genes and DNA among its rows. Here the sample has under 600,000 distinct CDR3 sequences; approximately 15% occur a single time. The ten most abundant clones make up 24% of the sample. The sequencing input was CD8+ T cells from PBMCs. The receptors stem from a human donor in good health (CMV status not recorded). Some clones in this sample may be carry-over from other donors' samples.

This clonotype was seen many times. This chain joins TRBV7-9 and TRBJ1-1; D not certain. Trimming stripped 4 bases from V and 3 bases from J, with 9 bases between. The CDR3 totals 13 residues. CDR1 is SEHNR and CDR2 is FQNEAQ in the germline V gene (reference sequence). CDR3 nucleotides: TGTGCCAGCAGCTCCCCGGTGGACACTGAAGCTTTCTTT. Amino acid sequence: CASSSPVDTEAFF.

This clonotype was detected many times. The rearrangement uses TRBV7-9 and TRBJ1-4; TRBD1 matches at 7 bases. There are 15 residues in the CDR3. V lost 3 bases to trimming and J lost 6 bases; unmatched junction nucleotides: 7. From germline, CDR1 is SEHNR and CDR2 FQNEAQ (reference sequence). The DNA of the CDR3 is TGTGCCAGCAGCTTCTCCGACAGGGTGGATGAAAAACTGTTTTTT. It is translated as CASSFSDRVDEKLFF.

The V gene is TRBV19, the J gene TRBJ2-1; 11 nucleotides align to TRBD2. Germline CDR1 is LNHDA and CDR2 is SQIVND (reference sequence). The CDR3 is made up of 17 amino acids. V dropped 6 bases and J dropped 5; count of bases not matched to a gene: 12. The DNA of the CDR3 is TGTGCCAGTAGAGGGCTAGCGGGGGGCCAAGGGGACAATGAGCAGTTCTTC. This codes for CASRGLAGGQGDNEQFF.

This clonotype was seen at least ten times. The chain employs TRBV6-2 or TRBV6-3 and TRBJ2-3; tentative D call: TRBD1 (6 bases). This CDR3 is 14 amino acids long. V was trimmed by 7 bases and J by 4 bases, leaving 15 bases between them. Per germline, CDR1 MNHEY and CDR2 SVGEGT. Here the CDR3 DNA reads TGTGCCAGCACGGGACATCGGACACCAGATACGCAGTATTTT. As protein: CASTGHRTPDTQYF.

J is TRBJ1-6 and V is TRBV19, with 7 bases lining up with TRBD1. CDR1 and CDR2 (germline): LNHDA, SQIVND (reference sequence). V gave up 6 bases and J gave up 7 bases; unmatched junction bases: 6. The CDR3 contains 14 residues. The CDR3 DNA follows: TGTGCCAGTAGCCCGGGACAGCGAAATTCACCCCTCCACTTT. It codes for CASSPGQRNSPLHF. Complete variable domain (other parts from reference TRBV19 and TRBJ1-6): DGGITQSPKYLFRKEGQNVTLSCEQNLNHDAMYWYRQDPGQGLRLIYYSQIVNDFQKGDIAEGYSVSREKKESFPLTVTSAQKNPTAFYLCASSPGQRNSPLHFGNGTRLTVT.

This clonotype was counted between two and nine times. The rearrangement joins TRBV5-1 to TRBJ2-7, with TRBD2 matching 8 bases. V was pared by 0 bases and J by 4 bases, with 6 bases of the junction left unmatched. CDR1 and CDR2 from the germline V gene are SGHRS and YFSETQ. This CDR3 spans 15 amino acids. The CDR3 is CASSLGRGEEYEQYF. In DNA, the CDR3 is TGCGCCAGCAGCTTGGGGCGGGGGGAAGAATACGAGCAGTACTTC.

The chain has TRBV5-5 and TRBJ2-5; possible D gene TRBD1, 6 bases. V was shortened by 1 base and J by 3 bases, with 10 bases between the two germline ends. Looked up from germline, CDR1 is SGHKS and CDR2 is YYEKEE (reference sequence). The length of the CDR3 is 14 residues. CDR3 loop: CASSLRPGEETQYF. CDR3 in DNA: TGTGCCAGCAGCTTGCGGCCAGGGGAAGAGACCCAGTACTTC.

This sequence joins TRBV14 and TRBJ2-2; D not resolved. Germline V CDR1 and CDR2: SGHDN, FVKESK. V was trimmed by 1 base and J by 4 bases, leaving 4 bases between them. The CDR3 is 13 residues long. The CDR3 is CASSQGFTGELFF. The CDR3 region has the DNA TGTGCCAGCAGCCAAGGGTTCACCGGGGAGCTGTTTTTT.

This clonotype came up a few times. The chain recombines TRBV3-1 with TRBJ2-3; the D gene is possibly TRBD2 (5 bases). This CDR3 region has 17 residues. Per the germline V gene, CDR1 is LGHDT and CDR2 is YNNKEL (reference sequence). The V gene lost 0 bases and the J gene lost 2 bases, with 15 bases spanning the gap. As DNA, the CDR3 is TGTGCCAGCAGCCAAGATAGAGGAGGATCCTACACAGATACGCAGTATTTT. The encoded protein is CASSQDRGGSYTDTQYF.

In nucleotides, the CDR3 is TGTGCCAGCAGTCGCTTGGGAGGGGCTTCAACTAATGAAAAACTGTTTTTT. Amino acid sequence: CASSRLGGASTNEKLFF. This chain uses TRBV27 with TRBJ1-4, with D tentatively TRBD1 (5 bases). V was cut by 5 bases and J by 0 bases, with 16 bases left in between. This CDR3 has 17 amino acids. Germline V gives CDR1 MNHEY, CDR2 SMNVEV (reference sequence). The full variable domain, its missing parts supplied by reference TRBV27 and TRBJ1-4, is EAQVTQNPRYLITVTGKKLTVTCSQNMNHEYMSWYRQDPGLGLRQIYYSMNVEVTDKGDVPEGYKVSRKEKRNFPLILESPSPNQTSLYFCASSRLGGASTNEKLFFGSGTQLSVL.